The TCR beta chain under discussion was sequenced for a study of T cell responses to AZD1222 COVID-19 vaccine. TCRdb's table, derived via immunoSEQ multiplex PCR, lists solely in-frame clones and lacks some. The sample records 150,000 or so clones, approximately 90% being singletons. Concerning this clone itself: Its specificity is not known. At the DNA level, this CDR3 is encoded by other sequences in the same sample as well.

Study-wide findings and caveats: There were mostly white British donors and more females than males, and clonal diversity was possibly underestimated. The study found vaccine-associated CD4 TCRs spanning spike, dominant at 160-218 and 743-854. Sampling captured repertoires only after the peak T cell response.

From germline, CDR1 is SEHNR and CDR2 FQNEAQ (reference sequence). The length of the CDR3 is 11 residues. V dropped 2 bases and J dropped 2 bases, with 1 base sitting between them. The sample in question was peripheral blood, obtained 28 days after the second dose of the MenACWY control vaccine. The chain couples TRBV7-9 to TRBJ2-7; unclear D gene. The TCR was taken from an adult who received the MenACWY meningococcal vaccine as a control. CDR3 in DNA: TGTGCCAGCAGCTTAACCTACGAGCAGTACTTC. It codes for CASSLTYEQYF.